This TCR beta chain was sequenced for a study of T cell repertoires in cytomegalovirus infection. Study in general: CMV epitopes in the study were HLA-C-restricted (recently identified) and HLA-B-restricted (well studied). In public TCR beta signatures, there were indications of both CMV infection and matching HLA type.

Comments on this clonotype: Its specificity is unknown.

The CDR3 is made up of 14 amino acids. Germline CDR1 and CDR2: MNHEY and SVGAGI. The V end was cut by 2 bases, the J end by 7 bases, with 11 bases between. Whole-study results and caveats: Cumulative frequency (of public TCR beta family members) identified carriers of CMV plus the relevant HLA.

TCRdb analysed the reads with MiXCR anew, one entry per CDR3 protein. Of about 770,000 distinct CDR3 sequences in the sample, 25% to 35% were seen once. The gene calls are TRBV6-5 and TRBJ1-4, with D perhaps matching TRBD1 (6 bases). The TCR was taken from a human donor in good health (CMV status not recorded). Some clones in this sample may be carry-over from other donors' samples. Sequences were derived from cultured CD8+ T cells from PBMCs, sampled from culture after CMV antigen stimulation. CDR3 residues: CASSYGRGTEKLFF. The CDR3 nucleotides are TGTGCCAGCAGTTACGGCAGGGGTACTGAAAAACTGTTTTTT.